The source of this T cell receptor (beta chain) is a study of identical twins' blood T cells. Study-level findings and limits: Shared CDR3 clonotype counts between two donors mainly tracked the product of their cloneset sizes, twins included.

Libraries were made from RNA as TCR cDNA, using a modified protocol. Via MiXCR, TCRdb re-called the 5' RACE reads, giving one row per CDR3 protein. The sample yields fewer than 450,000 distinct CDR3 sequences, around 30% seen once. Reared together, all three twin pairs probably met the same infectious agents and vaccines. This clonotype was counted a few times. Antigen: not known. The sequencing sample was made of PBMCs. The TCR originated in a woman aged 18-49 years in good health.

The CDR3 DNA sequence: TGTGCCAGTAGTTACTCTTGGGAGGACACTAATGAAAAACTGTTTTTT. Translation: CASSYSWEDTNEKLFF. The rearrangement uses TRBV19 and TRBJ1-4; the D is unclear. Germline V gene lookup returns CDR1 LNHDA and CDR2 SQIVND (reference sequence). The CDR3 loop spans 16 amino acids. V was shortened by 5 bases and J by 2 bases, with 15 bases between the two germline ends.